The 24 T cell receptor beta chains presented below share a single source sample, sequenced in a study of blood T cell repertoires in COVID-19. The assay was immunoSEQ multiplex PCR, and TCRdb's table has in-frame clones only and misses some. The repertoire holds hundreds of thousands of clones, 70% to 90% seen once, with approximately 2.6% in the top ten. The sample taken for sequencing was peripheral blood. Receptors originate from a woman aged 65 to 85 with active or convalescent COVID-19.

The CDR3 region has the DNA TGTGCCAGTCGCCCCGGGACATCCTACGAGCAGTACTTC. It translates to CASRPGTSYEQYF. The V and J genes are TRBV6-5 and TRBJ2-7; maybe TRBD1 (6 bases). This CDR3 comprises 13 residues. Trimming left V 9 bases short and J 1 base short, with 13 bases between. Germline CDR1 is MNHEY and CDR2 is SVGAGI.

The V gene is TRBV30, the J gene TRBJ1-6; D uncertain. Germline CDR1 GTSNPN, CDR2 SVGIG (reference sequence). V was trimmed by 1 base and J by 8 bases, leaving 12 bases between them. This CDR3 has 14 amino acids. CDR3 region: CAWSALTLDSPLHF. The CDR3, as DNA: TGTGCCTGGAGTGCCCTGACACTGGATTCACCCCTCCACTTT.

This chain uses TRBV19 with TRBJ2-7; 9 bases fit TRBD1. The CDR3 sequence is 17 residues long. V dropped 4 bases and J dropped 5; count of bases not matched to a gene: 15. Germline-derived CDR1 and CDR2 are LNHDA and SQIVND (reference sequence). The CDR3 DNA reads TGTGCCAGTAGTAGGACAGGGGACGCAATAGGGGGGAACGAGCAGTACTTC. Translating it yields CASSRTGDAIGGNEQYF.

The CDR3 nucleotides read TGTGCCAGTAGTCTCCCAGCGGGGGGCTACACCTTC. Encoded protein: CASSLPAGGYTF. The V call is TRBV19, the J call TRBJ1-2; D is unresolved. The germline gives CDR1 LNHDA, CDR2 SQIVND (reference sequence). This CDR3 contains 12 residues. Trimming cost V 5 bases and J 8 bases, with 12 bases left between them.

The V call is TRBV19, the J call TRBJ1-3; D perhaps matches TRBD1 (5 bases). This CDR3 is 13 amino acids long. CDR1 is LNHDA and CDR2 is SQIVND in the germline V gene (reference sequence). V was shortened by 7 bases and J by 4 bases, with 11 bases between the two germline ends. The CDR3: CASIPGHGNTIYF. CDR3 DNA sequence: TGTGCCAGTATCCCCGGACACGGAAACACCATATATTTT.

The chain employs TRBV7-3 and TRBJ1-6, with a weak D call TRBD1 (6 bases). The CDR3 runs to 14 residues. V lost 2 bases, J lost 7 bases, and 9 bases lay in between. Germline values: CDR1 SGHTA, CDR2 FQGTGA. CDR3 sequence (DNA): TGTGCCAGCAGCTTAGGACAGTCCAATTCACCCCTCCACTTT. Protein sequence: CASSLGQSNSPLHF. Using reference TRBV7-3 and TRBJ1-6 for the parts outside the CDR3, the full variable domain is GAGVSQTPSNKVTEKGKYVELRCDPISGHTALYWYRQSLGQGPEFLIYFQGTGAADDSGLPNDRFFAVRPEGSVSTLKIQRTERGDSAVYLCASSLGQSNSPLHFGNGTRLTVT.

The CDR3 sequence is CSASRGFQETQYF. DNA of the CDR3: TGCAGTGCTAGTCGGGGGTTCCAAGAGACCCAGTACTTC. The chain couples TRBV20-1 to TRBJ2-5; D possibly corresponds to TRBD2 (6 bases). The CDR3 totals 13 residues. With 3 bases removed from V and 1 base from J, the gap between germline ends came to 9 bases. Germline values: CDR1 DFQATT, CDR2 SNEGSKA (reference sequence).

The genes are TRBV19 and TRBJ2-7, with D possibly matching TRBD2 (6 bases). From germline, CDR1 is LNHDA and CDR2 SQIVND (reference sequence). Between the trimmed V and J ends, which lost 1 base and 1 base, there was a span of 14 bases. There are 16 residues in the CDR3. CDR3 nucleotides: TGTGCCAGTAGTATAGGCGTTAGCGGATTTTCCTACGAGCAGTACTTC. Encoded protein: CASSIGVSGFSYEQYF.

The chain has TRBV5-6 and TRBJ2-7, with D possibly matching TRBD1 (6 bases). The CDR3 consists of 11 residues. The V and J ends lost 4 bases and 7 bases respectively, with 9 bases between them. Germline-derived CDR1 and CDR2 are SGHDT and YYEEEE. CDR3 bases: TGTGCCAGCAGCCTACAGGGTGAGCAGTACTTC. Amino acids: CASSLQGEQYF.

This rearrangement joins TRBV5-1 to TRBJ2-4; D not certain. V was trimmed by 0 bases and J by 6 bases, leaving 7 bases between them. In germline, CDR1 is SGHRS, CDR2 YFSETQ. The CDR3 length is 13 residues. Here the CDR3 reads CASSLVDRNIQYF. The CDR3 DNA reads TGCGCCAGCAGCTTGGTTGATAGAAACATTCAGTACTTC.

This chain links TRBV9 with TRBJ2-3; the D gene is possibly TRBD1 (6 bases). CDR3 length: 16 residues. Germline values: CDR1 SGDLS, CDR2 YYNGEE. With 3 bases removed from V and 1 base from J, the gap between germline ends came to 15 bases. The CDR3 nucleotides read TGTGCCAGCAGCGCACTCCAGGGGTTTCGCACAGATACGCAGTATTTT. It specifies CASSALQGFRTDTQYF.

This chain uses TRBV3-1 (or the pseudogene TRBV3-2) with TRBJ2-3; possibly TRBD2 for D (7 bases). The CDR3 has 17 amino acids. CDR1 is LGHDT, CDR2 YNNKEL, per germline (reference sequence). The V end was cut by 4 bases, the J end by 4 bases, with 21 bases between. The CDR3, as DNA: TGTGCCAGCAGCCGCGAGGAGGGGGGGTTAACCCCAGATACGCAGTATTTT. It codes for CASSREEGGLTPDTQYF.

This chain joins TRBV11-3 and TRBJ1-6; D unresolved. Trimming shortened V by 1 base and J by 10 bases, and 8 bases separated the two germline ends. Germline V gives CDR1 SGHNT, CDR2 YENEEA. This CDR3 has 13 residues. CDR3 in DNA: TGTGCCAGCAGCTTAGCTGCGGGGTCACCCCTCCACTTT. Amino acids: CASSLAAGSPLHF.

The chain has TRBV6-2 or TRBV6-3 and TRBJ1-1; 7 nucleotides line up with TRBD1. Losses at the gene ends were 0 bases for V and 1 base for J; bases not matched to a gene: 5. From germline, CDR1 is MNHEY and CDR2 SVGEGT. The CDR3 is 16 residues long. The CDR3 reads CASSYSMTGWNTEAFF. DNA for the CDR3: TGTGCCAGCAGTTACTCTATGACAGGGTGGAACACTGAAGCTTTCTTT.

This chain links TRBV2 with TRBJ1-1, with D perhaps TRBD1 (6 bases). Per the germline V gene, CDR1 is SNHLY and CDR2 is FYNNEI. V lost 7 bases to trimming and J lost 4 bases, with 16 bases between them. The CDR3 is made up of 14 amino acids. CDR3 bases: TGTGCCAGCACCTTAGAGGGGGGGCCCACTGAAGCTTTCTTT. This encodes CASTLEGGPTEAFF.

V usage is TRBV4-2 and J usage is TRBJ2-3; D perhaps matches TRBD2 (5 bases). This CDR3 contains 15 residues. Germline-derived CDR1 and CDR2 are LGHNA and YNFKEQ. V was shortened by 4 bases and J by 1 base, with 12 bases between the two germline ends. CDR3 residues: CASSPAGPRTDTQYF. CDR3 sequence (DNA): TGTGCCAGCAGCCCGGCGGGCCCCCGCACAGATACGCAGTATTTT.

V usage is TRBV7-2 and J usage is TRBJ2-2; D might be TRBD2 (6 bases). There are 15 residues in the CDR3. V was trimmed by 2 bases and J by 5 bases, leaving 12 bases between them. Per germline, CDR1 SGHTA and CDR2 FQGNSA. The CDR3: CASSLRVAGTGELFF. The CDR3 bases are TGTGCCAGCAGCTTAAGAGTGGCGGGAACCGGGGAGCTGTTTTTT.

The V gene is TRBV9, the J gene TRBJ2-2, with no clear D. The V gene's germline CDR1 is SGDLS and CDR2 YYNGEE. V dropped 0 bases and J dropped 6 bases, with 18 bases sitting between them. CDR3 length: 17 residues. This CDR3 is CASSVGAGARLAGELFF. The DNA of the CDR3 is TGTGCCAGCAGCGTAGGGGCAGGCGCTCGTCTTGCCGGGGAGCTGTTTTTT.

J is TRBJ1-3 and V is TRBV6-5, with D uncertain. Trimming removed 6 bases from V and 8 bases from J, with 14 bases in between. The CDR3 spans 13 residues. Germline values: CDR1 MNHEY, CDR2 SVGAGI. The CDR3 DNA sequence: TGTGCCAGCAGAAACCCGACTCCAGACACCATATATTTT. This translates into CASRNPTPDTIYF.

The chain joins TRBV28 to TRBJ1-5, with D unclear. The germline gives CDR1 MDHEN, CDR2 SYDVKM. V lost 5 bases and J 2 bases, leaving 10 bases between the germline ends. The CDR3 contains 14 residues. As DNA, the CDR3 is TGTGCCAGCAGTCAAATAGCAGGCAATCAGCCCCAGCATTTT. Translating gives CASSQIAGNQPQHF.

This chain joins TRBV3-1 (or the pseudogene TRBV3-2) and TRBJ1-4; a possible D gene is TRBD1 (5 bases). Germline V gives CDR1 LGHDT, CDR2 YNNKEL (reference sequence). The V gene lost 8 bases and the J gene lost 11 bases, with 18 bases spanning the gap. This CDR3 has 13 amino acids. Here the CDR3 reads CASGGGQRGKLFF. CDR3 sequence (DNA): TGTGCCAGCGGGGGAGGGCAAAGAGGGAAACTGTTTTTT.

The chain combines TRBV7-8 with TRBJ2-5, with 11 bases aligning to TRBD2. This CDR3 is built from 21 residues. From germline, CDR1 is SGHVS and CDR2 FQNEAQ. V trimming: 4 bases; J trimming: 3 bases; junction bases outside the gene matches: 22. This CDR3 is CASSSPWGPSGGRRRKETQYF. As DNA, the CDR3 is TGTGCCAGCAGCTCGCCTTGGGGCCCTAGCGGGGGGCGCCGAAGGAAAGAGACCCAGTACTTC.

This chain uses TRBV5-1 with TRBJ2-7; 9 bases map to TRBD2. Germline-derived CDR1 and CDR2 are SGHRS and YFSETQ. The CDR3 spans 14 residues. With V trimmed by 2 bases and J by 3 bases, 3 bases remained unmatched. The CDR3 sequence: CASSLGTSLYEQYF. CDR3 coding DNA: TGCGCCAGCAGCTTAGGGACTAGCCTCTACGAGCAGTACTTC.

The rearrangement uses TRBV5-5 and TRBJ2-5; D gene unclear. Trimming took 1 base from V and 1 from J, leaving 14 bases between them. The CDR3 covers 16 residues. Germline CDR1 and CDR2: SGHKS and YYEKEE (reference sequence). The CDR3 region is CASSLIPRLGQETQYF. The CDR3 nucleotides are TGTGCCAGCAGCTTGATCCCCCGACTGGGCCAAGAGACCCAGTACTTC.